Listed below are T cell receptor beta chains from one sample, sequenced in a study of blood T cell repertoires in COVID-19. Assay used: immunoSEQ multiplex PCR; TCRdb lists only in-frame clones, some missing. The sample lists 150,000 or so clones, roughly 87% occurring once. The sample consisted of PBMCs or T cells enriched from blood (not recorded which). Every receptor here comes from a man aged 50 or older who had recovered from COVID-19. Both conserved end residues are part of each CDR3. The D gene is left open where the match is weak. The size entry is marked missing in some rows and otherwise reads once, few, many or a size class.

v_call: TRBV10-3
clone_size: .
cdr3_length: 14
d_call: TRBD2
j_call: TRBJ2-7
cdr3_nt: TGTGCCACCCGGGTAGGCCTAGCGGGATTGGAGCAGTACTTC
cdr3_aa: CATRVGLAGLEQYF

v_call: TRBV28
clone_size: .
cdr3_length: 13
d_call: .
j_call: TRBJ1-5
cdr3_nt: TGTGCCAGTCAGGTGGGGGGTGAGCAGCCCCAGCATTTT
cdr3_aa: CASQVGGEQPQHF

v_call: TRBV30
clone_size: many
cdr3_length: 13
d_call: .
j_call: TRBJ1-2
cdr3_nt: TGTGCCTCACCCCATCCAGCTAACTATGGCTACACCTTC
cdr3_aa: CASPHPANYGYTF

v_call: TRBV24-1
clone_size: .
cdr3_length: 17
d_call: TRBD1
j_call: TRBJ2-4
cdr3_nt: TGTGCCACCAGTGACTCCGTCGGGACAGGGGGTCATAACATTCAGTACTTC
cdr3_aa: CATSDSVGTGGHNIQYF

v_call: TRBV11-2
clone_size: .
cdr3_length: 15
d_call: TRBD1
j_call: TRBJ1-4
cdr3_nt: TGTGCCAGCAGCCCGCGACAGGGGAGGGGGGAAAAACTGTTTTTT
cdr3_aa: CASSPRQGRGEKLFF

v_call: TRBV6-2/TRBV6-3
clone_size: .
cdr3_length: 15
d_call: TRBD1
j_call: TRBJ1-2
cdr3_nt: TGTGCCAGCAGTTACGAGACAGGGTGGAACCATGGCTACACCTTC
cdr3_aa: CASSYETGWNHGYTF

v_call: TRBV7-9
clone_size: .
cdr3_length: 16
d_call: .
j_call: TRBJ1-1
cdr3_nt: TGTGCCAGCAGCTTAGCGTCTGGCGGGGCGGGCACTGAAGCTTTCTTT
cdr3_aa: CASSLASGGAGTEAFF

v_call: TRBV5-5
clone_size: .
cdr3_length: 13
d_call: .
j_call: TRBJ1-3
cdr3_nt: TGTGCCAGCAGCTTGGGCCCCGGGAACACCATATATTTT
cdr3_aa: CASSLGPGNTIYF

v_call: TRBV6-1
clone_size: once
cdr3_length: 15
d_call: TRBD1
j_call: TRBJ2-5
cdr3_nt: TGTGCCAGCAGTGAGACAGGGGGCGCTTATGAGACCCAGTACTTC
cdr3_aa: CASSETGGAYETQYF

v_call: TRBV28
clone_size: .
cdr3_length: 16
d_call: .
j_call: TRBJ1-5
cdr3_nt: TGTGCCAGCAGTTTAAGGTCTGGGGGCAGCAATCAGCCCCAGCATTTT
cdr3_aa: CASSLRSGGSNQPQHF

v_call: TRBV3-1/TRBV3-2
clone_size: .
cdr3_length: 12
d_call: TRBD2
j_call: TRBJ2-1
cdr3_nt: TGTGCCAGCAGCCAAGCCGAGACTAGCGCGTTCTTC
cdr3_aa: CASSQAETSAFF

v_call: TRBV6-1
clone_size: once
cdr3_length: 15
d_call: .
j_call: TRBJ1-2
cdr3_nt: TGTGCCAGCAGTGAAGCGGGAGGACTAGGGTATGGCTACACCTTC
cdr3_aa: CASSEAGGLGYGYTF

v_call: TRBV10-2
clone_size: few
cdr3_length: 16
d_call: TRBD2
j_call: TRBJ2-5
cdr3_nt: TGCGCCAGCTCCTTCCTAGCGGGGGAGAGGACAGAGACCCAGTACTTC
cdr3_aa: CASSFLAGERTETQYF

v_call: TRBV28
clone_size: .
cdr3_length: 14
d_call: TRBD1
j_call: TRBJ1-1
cdr3_nt: TGTGCCAGCAGCACCGGGACAGGGAACACTGAAGCTTTCTTT
cdr3_aa: CASSTGTGNTEAFF

v_call: TRBV12-5
clone_size: .
cdr3_length: 13
d_call: .
j_call: TRBJ2-5
cdr3_nt: TGTGCTAGTGGTTCAGGTCAGGGAGAGACCCAGTACTTC
cdr3_aa: CASGSGQGETQYF

v_call: TRBV2
clone_size: .
cdr3_length: 15
d_call: .
j_call: TRBJ2-3
cdr3_nt: TGTGCCAGCAGTGAACAGGGTTTTAGCACAGATACGCAGTATTTT
cdr3_aa: CASSEQGFSTDTQYF

v_call: TRBV4-2
clone_size: .
cdr3_length: 13
d_call: .
j_call: TRBJ1-1
cdr3_nt: TGTGCCAGCAGTCAGACAGGACAGAAAGAAGCTTTCTTT
cdr3_aa: CASSQTGQKEAFF

v_call: TRBV6-5
clone_size: .
cdr3_length: 14
d_call: TRBD1
j_call: TRBJ2-7
cdr3_nt: TGTGCCAGCAGGAATCAGGACAGGGCCTACGAGCAGTACTTC
cdr3_aa: CASRNQDRAYEQYF

v_call: TRBV30
clone_size: .
cdr3_length: 17
d_call: TRBD2
j_call: TRBJ2-3
cdr3_nt: TGTGCCTGGAGTCTCAGCGGGGGGGCCTCCTTTGTAGATACGCAGTATTTT
cdr3_aa: CAWSLSGGASFVDTQYF

v_call: TRBV30
clone_size: .
cdr3_length: 13
d_call: .
j_call: TRBJ2-5
cdr3_nt: TGTGCCTGGACCCCACTAGCCTTGGGGTCCCAGTACTTC
cdr3_aa: CAWTPLALGSQYF

v_call: TRBV5-4
clone_size: .
cdr3_length: 16
d_call: .
j_call: TRBJ2-7
cdr3_nt: TGTGCCAGCAGCGGCCACTCCCGTCAGGGCTCCTACGAGCAGTACTTC
cdr3_aa: CASSGHSRQGSYEQYF

v_call: TRBV7-9
clone_size: few
cdr3_length: 13
d_call: .
j_call: TRBJ2-7
cdr3_nt: TGTGCCAGCAGCTTAACGGGGTCGCACGAGCAGTACTTC
cdr3_aa: CASSLTGSHEQYF

v_call: TRBV7-9
clone_size: .
cdr3_length: 16
d_call: TRBD1
j_call: TRBJ1-5
cdr3_nt: TGTGCCAGCAGCTTAGGGGACAGGGGGTTTATTCAGCCCCAGCATTTT
cdr3_aa: CASSLGDRGFIQPQHF

v_call: TRBV18
clone_size: once
cdr3_length: 17
d_call: .
j_call: TRBJ2-7
cdr3_nt: TGTGCCAGCTCACTCCTCCCTAGGGGGGGGCGCGACTACGAGCAGTACTTC
cdr3_aa: CASSLLPRGGRDYEQYF

v_call: TRBV5-1
clone_size: .
cdr3_length: 14
d_call: .
j_call: TRBJ1-2
cdr3_nt: TGCGCCAGCAGTTCTGGTGGGCAGAACTATGGCTACACCTTC
cdr3_aa: CASSSGGQNYGYTF

v_call: TRBV11-3
clone_size: .
cdr3_length: 14
d_call: TRBD1
j_call: TRBJ1-3
cdr3_nt: TGTGCCAGCAGCCTCGGGACAGGGGGAAACACCATATATTTT
cdr3_aa: CASSLGTGGNTIYF

v_call: TRBV18
clone_size: .
cdr3_length: 16
d_call: .
j_call: TRBJ1-5
cdr3_nt: TGTGCCAGCTCACCACCGGAGAAGACGGATAATCAGCCCCAGCATTTT
cdr3_aa: CASSPPEKTDNQPQHF

v_call: TRBV6-4
clone_size: .
cdr3_length: 16
d_call: .
j_call: TRBJ1-1
cdr3_nt: TGTGCCAGCAGTGACTCCGGATGGGGGGATCACACTGAAGCTTTCTTT
cdr3_aa: CASSDSGWGDHTEAFF

v_call: TRBV5-6
clone_size: few
cdr3_length: 14
d_call: TRBD1
j_call: TRBJ1-4
cdr3_nt: TGTGCCAGCAGCTTGGCCAGGGGGCGGGAAAAACTGTTTTTT
cdr3_aa: CASSLARGREKLFF

v_call: TRBV7-6
clone_size: .
cdr3_length: 13
d_call: .
j_call: TRBJ2-3
cdr3_nt: TGTGCCAGCAGCCCCGGGATCACAGATACGCAGTATTTT
cdr3_aa: CASSPGITDTQYF

v_call: TRBV5-1
clone_size: .
cdr3_length: 14
d_call: TRBD1
j_call: TRBJ1-4
cdr3_nt: TGCGCCAGCAGCCCCGGGACAGCTAATGAAAAACTGTTTTTT
cdr3_aa: CASSPGTANEKLFF

v_call: TRBV18
clone_size: .
cdr3_length: 15
d_call: TRBD1
j_call: TRBJ2-7
cdr3_nt: TGTGCCAGCTCACCGGGGGTACAGGGGTCCTACGAGCAGTACTTC
cdr3_aa: CASSPGVQGSYEQYF

v_call: TRBV5-4
clone_size: .
cdr3_length: 15
d_call: .
j_call: TRBJ2-7
cdr3_nt: TGTGCCAGCAGCCGCCAGACAGGCTACTCCTACGAGCAGTACTTC
cdr3_aa: CASSRQTGYSYEQYF

v_call: TRBV6-1
clone_size: .
cdr3_length: 17
d_call: .
j_call: TRBJ1-2
cdr3_nt: TGTGCCAGCAGTGGAAGGCAGGGTAGCGGTCTAGGCTATGGCTACACCTTC
cdr3_aa: CASSGRQGSGLGYGYTF

v_call: TRBV3-1/TRBV3-2
clone_size: .
cdr3_length: 17
d_call: TRBD2
j_call: TRBJ2-3
cdr3_nt: TGTGCCAGCAGCCCCCTCGCGACTAGCGGGGGCCGAGGGACGCAGTATTTT
cdr3_aa: CASSPLATSGGRGTQYF

v_call: TRBV7-3
clone_size: .
cdr3_length: 14
d_call: .
j_call: TRBJ1-1
cdr3_nt: TGTGCCAGCAGCTCCTCGGGGGGTAACACTGAAGCTTTCTTT
cdr3_aa: CASSSSGGNTEAFF

v_call: TRBV3-1/TRBV3-2
clone_size: .
cdr3_length: 13
d_call: TRBD1
j_call: TRBJ1-3
cdr3_nt: TGTGCCACTGCGACAGGGAATGGAAACACCATATATTTT
cdr3_aa: CATATGNGNTIYF

v_call: TRBV5-8
clone_size: .
cdr3_length: 14
d_call: .
j_call: TRBJ2-5
cdr3_nt: TGTGCCAGCAGCTCTAGGGGTTATCAAGAGACCCAGTACTTC
cdr3_aa: CASSSRGYQETQYF

v_call: TRBV23-1
clone_size: .
cdr3_length: 12
d_call: TRBD1
j_call: TRBJ1-2
cdr3_nt: TGCGCCAGCAGGGACAGGAACTATGGCTACACCTTC
cdr3_aa: CASRDRNYGYTF

v_call: TRBV4-1
clone_size: many
cdr3_length: 12
d_call: .
j_call: TRBJ2-7
cdr3_nt: TGCGCCAGCAGCCGGACACCGTACGAGCAGTACTTC
cdr3_aa: CASSRTPYEQYF

v_call: TRBV5-1
clone_size: .
cdr3_length: 13
d_call: .
j_call: TRBJ1-6
cdr3_nt: TGCGCCAGCCGGTACAGTGATAATTCACCCCTCCACTTT
cdr3_aa: CASRYSDNSPLHF

v_call: TRBV28
clone_size: .
cdr3_length: 17
d_call: TRBD1
j_call: TRBJ2-1
cdr3_nt: TGTGCCAGCAGTTCGCCAGGGCAGGGGGCGACCTACAATGAGCAGTTCTTC
cdr3_aa: CASSSPGQGATYNEQFF

v_call: TRBV4-1
clone_size: few
cdr3_length: 16
d_call: TRBD1
j_call: TRBJ2-7
cdr3_nt: TGCGCCAGCAGCTGGACCCGGGACAGGGCGAGTTGGGAGCAGTACTTC
cdr3_aa: CASSWTRDRASWEQYF

v_call: TRBV6-5
clone_size: .
cdr3_length: 14
d_call: .
j_call: TRBJ1-1
cdr3_nt: TGTGCCAGCAGTTACTCGACTACAGACACTGAAGCTTTCTTT
cdr3_aa: CASSYSTTDTEAFF

v_call: TRBV5-1
clone_size: .
cdr3_length: 17
d_call: TRBD2
j_call: TRBJ2-3
cdr3_nt: TGCGCCAGCAGCACAAGGATAGCGGGGGGTAGCACAGATACGCAGTATTTT
cdr3_aa: CASSTRIAGGSTDTQYF

v_call: TRBV7-2
clone_size: .
cdr3_length: 15
d_call: .
j_call: TRBJ2-7
cdr3_nt: TGTGCCAGCAGCTTAGGCACCTATGTTGTTCGCGAGCAGTACTTC
cdr3_aa: CASSLGTYVVREQYF

v_call: TRBV9
clone_size: .
cdr3_length: 14
d_call: .
j_call: TRBJ1-4
cdr3_nt: TGTGCCAGCAGCGTAGAGGGAGGGGGTGAAAAACTGTTTTTT
cdr3_aa: CASSVEGGGEKLFF

v_call: TRBV30
clone_size: .
cdr3_length: 14
d_call: .
j_call: TRBJ2-7
cdr3_nt: TGTGCCTGGAGTAATGGGGGGAGCTCCTACGAGCAGTACTTC
cdr3_aa: CAWSNGGSSYEQYF